This T cell receptor (beta chain) was profiled in a study of human T cells and chemical hapten exposure. On this clonotype: A read error is possible here, since a much larger clone lies one base away.

Germline V gives CDR1 SQVTM, CDR2 ANQGSEA. The CDR3 runs 15 residues. Trimming removed 4 bases at V and 8 bases at J, with 24 bases between. Time point in this sample: healthy volunteer bleed at 6 weeks. Total RNA was isolated from unfractionated whole blood. One entry per CDR3 protein results from TCRdb running MiXCR on the RACE reads. In the table there are 40,000 to 45,000 distinct CDR3 sequences, approximately 4% of which are singletons. This clonotype originated in a human donor in good health. Some clones in this sample may be carry-over from other donors' samples. The specimen was whole blood. The genes are TRBV29-1 and TRBJ2-7; maybe TRBD1 (6 bases). The CDR3 protein is CSVGAGQHDYGKQYF. The CDR3 bases are TGCAGCGTTGGAGCAGGACAGCACGACTATGGCAAGCAGTACTTC.